These 4 T cell receptor beta chains came from one sample sequenced in a study of cytomegalovirus exposure and HLA in healthy donors. PCR employed 60 Vbeta and 13 Jbeta primers. Measured with immunoSEQ multiplex PCR; TCRdb has only the in-frame clones, and not every one. The table shows some 100,000 clones, with around 74% occurring only once. Sequencing was done on a sample of PBMCs. The receptor set was obtained from a woman aged 70-85 years in good health and CMV-seropositive.

The sample holds one count of this clone. The chain links TRBV7-2 to TRBJ2-6; no clear D gene. V lost 5 bases and J 0 bases, leaving 11 bases between the germline ends. The length of the CDR3 is 16 residues. The V gene's germline CDR1 is SGHTA and CDR2 FQGNSA. CDR3 residues: CASSPWANSGANVLTF. CDR3 nucleotides: TGTGCCAGCAGCCCATGGGCCAACTCTGGGGCCAACGTCCTGACTTTC.

The chain links TRBV6-1 to TRBJ2-5; 10 nucleotides match TRBD2. J lost 2 bases, V lost 4 bases, and 4 bases had no gene match. This CDR3 contains 15 residues. Germline values: CDR1 MNHNS, CDR2 SASEGT. The DNA for the CDR3 is TGTGCCAGCAGTGGGGAAGCGGGGGGGCAAGAGACCCAGTACTTC. It is translated as CASSGEAGGQETQYF.

The chain is built from TRBV5-1 and TRBJ2-1, with D maybe TRBD1 (6 bases). The V end lost 0 bases, the J end lost 4 bases, and 14 bases lay between the germline ends. The CDR3 length is 16 residues. Germline V gene sequence: CDR1 SGHRS, CDR2 YFSETQ. The CDR3 region has the DNA TGCGCCAGCAGCTTGGCGGGACAATCCCGATACAATGAGCAGTTCTTC. This encodes CASSLAGQSRYNEQFF.

CDR3 in DNA: TGCAGCGTTGGGGGAGGGACAGGATCCCTTACTGAAGCTTTCTTT. Protein sequence: CSVGGGTGSLTEAFF. The chain carries TRBV29-1 and TRBJ1-1, with TRBD1 matching over 8 bases. This CDR3 spans 15 amino acids. Per germline, CDR1 SQVTM and CDR2 ANQGSEA. The trim removed 4 bases at V and 5 bases at J, leaving 12 bases unmatched.